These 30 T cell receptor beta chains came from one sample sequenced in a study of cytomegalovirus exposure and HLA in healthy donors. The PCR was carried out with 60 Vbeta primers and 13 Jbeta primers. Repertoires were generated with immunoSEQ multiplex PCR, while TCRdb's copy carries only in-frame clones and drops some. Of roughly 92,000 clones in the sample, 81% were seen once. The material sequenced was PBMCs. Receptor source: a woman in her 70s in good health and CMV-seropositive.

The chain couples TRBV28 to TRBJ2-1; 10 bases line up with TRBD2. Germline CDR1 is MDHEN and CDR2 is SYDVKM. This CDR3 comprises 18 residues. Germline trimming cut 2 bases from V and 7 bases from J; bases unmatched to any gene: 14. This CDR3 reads CASSLSFRPSGRRNEQFF. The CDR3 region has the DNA TGTGCCAGCAGTTTAAGTTTTCGGCCTAGCGGGAGACGGAATGAGCAGTTCTTC.

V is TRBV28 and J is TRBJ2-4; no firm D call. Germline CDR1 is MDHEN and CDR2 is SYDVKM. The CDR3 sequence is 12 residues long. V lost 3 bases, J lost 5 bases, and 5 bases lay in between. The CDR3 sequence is CASSLSQNIQYF. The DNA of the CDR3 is TGTGCCAGCAGTTTGAGTCAAAACATTCAGTACTTC.

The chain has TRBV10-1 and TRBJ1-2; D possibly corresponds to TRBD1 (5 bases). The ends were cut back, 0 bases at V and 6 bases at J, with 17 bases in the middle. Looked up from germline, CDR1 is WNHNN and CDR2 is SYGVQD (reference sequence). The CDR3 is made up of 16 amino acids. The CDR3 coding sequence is TGCGCCAGCAGTGAGTCCCGGCAGGGAGGGGTTAATGGCTACACCTTC. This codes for CASSESRQGGVNGYTF.

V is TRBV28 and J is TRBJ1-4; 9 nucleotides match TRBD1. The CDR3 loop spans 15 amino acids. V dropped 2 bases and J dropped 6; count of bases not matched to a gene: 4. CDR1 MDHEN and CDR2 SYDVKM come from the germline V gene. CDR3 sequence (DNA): TGTGCCAGCAGTTTAGTGGGACAGGGTGATGAAAAACTGTTTTTT. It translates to CASSLVGQGDEKLFF.

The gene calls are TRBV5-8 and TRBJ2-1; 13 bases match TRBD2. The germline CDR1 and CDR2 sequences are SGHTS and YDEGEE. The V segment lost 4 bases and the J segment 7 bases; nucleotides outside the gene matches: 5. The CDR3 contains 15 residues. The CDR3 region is CASSLGTSGKNEQFF. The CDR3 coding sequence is TGTGCCAGCAGCCTGGGGACTAGCGGGAAAAATGAGCAGTTCTTC.

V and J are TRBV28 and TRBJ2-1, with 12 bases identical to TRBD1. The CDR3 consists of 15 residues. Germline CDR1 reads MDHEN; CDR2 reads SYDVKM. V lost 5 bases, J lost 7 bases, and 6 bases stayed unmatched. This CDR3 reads CASSIGDRGQNEQFF. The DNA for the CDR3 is TGTGCCAGCAGTATCGGGGACAGGGGGCAGAATGAGCAGTTCTTC.

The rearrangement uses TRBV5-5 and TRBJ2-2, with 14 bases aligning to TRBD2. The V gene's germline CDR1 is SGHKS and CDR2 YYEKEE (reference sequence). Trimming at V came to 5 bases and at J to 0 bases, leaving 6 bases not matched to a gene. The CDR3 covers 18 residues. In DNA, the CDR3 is TGTGCCAGCAGTTCCAGACTAGCGGGAGGGACGAACACCGGGGAGCTGTTTTTT. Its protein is CASSSRLAGGTNTGELFF.

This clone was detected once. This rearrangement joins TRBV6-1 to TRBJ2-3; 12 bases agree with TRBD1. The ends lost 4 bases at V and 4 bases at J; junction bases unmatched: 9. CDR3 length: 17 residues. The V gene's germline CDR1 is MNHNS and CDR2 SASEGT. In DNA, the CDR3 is TGTGCCAGCAGTGGACGGGACAGGGGGCGCTCCCCAGATACGCAGTATTTT. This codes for CASSGRDRGRSPDTQYF.

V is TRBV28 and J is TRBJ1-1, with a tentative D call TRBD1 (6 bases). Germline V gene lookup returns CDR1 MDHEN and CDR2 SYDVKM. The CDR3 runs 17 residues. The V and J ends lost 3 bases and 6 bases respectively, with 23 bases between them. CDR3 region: CASSLHSFTGFRAEAFF. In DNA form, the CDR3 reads TGTGCCAGCAGTTTGCACTCCTTCACAGGGTTTCGTGCTGAAGCTTTCTTT.

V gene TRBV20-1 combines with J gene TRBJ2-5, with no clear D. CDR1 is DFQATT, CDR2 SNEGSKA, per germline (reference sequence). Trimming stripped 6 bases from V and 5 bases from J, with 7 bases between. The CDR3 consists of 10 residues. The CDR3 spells CSALEETQYF. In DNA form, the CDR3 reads TGCAGTGCCCTCGAGGAGACCCAGTACTTC.

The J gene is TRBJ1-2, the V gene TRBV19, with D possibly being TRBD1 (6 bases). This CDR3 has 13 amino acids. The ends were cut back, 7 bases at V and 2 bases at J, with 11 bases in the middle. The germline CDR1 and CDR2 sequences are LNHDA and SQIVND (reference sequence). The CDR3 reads CASTRTVNYGYTF. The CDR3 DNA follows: TGTGCCAGTACCCGGACAGTGAACTATGGCTACACCTTC.

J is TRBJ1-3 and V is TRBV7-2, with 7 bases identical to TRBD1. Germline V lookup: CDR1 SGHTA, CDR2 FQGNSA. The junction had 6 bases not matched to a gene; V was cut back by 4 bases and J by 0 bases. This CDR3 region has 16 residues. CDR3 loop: CASSSGQSRSGNTIYF. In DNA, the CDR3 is TGTGCCAGCAGCTCGGGACAGTCCCGCTCTGGAAACACCATATATTTT.

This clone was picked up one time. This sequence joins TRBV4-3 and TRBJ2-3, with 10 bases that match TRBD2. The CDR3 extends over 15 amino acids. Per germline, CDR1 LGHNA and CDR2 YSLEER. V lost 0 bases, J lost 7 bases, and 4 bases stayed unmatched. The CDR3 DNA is TGCGCCAGCAGCCAAGAGACTAGCGGGTTAAATACGCAGTATTTT. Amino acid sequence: CASSQETSGLNTQYF.

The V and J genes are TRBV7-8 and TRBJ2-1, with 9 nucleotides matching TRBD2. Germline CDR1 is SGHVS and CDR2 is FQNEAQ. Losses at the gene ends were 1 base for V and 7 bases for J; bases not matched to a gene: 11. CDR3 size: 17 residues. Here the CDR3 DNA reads TGTGCCAGCAGCTTAGTGCGTTGGGCGGGAGGGGTGAATGAGCAGTTCTTC. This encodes CASSLVRWAGGVNEQFF.

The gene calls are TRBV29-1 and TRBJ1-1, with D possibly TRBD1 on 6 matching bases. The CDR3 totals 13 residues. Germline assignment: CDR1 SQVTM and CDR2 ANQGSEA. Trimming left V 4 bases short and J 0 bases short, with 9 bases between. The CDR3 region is CSVVGTLNTEAFF. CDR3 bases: TGCAGCGTTGTGGGGACACTGAACACTGAAGCTTTCTTT.

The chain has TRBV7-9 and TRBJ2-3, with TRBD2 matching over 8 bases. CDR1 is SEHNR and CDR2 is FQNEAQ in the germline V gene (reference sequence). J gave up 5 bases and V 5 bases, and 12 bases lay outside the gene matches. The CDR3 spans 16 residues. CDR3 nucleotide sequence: TGTGCCAGCAGCAAACCGACTAGCGCACGGAGAGATACGCAGTATTTT. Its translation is CASSKPTSARRDTQYF.

CDR3 sequence (DNA): TGTGCCAGCAGCCCCCAGAGGGCTAGCGGGAGGGCCTACAATGAGCAGTTCTTC. This gives the protein CASSPQRASGRAYNEQFF. This chain links TRBV7-3 with TRBJ2-1; 12 nucleotides agree with TRBD2. V trimming: 5 bases; J trimming: 2 bases; junction bases outside the gene matches: 10. The CDR3 runs 18 residues. Germline CDR1 and CDR2: SGHTA and FQGTGA.

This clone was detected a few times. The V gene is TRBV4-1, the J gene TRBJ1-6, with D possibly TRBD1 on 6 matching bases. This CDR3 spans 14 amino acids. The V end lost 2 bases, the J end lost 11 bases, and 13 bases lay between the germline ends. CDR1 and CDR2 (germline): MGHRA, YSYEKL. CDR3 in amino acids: CASSQYRDEAPLHF. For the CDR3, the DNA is TGCGCCAGCAGCCAATACAGGGATGAGGCACCCCTCCACTTT.

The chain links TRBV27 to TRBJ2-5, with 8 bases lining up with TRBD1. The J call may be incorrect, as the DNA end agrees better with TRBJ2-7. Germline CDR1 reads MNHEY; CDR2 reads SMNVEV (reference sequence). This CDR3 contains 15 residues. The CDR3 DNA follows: TGTGCCAGCAGTTTACTCGACAGGGGAAACTACGAGCAGTACTTC. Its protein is CASSLLDRGNYEQYF.

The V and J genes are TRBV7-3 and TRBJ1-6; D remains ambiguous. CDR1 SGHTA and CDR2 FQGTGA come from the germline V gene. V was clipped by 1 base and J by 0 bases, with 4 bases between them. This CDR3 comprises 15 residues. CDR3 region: CASSLRGSYNSPLHF. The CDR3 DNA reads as TGTGCCAGCAGCTTAAGAGGCTCCTATAATTCACCCCTCCACTTT.

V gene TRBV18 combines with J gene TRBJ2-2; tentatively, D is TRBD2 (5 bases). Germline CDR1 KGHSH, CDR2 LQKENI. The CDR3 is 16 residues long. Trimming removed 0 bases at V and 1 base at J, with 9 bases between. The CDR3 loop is CASSPPAGRNTGELFF. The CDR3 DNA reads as TGTGCCAGCTCACCACCGGCGGGTCGGAACACCGGGGAGCTGTTTTTT.

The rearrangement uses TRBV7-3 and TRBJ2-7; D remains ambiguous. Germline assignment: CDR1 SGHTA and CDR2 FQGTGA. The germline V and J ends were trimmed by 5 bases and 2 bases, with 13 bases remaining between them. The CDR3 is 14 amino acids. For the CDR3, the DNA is TGTGCCAGCAGCCCCCCTAGAGCGCCCTACGAGCAGTACTTC. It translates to CASSPPRAPYEQYF.

CDR3 amino acids: CAAQSTGANVLTF. The CDR3 nucleotides read TGTGCCGCCCAGTCCACCGGGGCCAACGTCCTGACTTTC. V and J are TRBV6-5 and TRBJ2-6; D is ambiguous. This CDR3 comprises 13 residues. The V end was cut by 11 bases, the J end by 4 bases, with 12 bases between. Germline V lookup: CDR1 MNHEY, CDR2 SVGAGI.

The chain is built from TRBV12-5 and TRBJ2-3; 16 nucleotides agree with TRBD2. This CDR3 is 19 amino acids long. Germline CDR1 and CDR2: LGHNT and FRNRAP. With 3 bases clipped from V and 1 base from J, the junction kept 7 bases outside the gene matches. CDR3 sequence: CASGFAPGTSGRGTDTQYF. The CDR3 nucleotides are TGTGCTAGTGGTTTCGCCCCCGGGACTAGCGGGAGGGGCACAGATACGCAGTATTTT. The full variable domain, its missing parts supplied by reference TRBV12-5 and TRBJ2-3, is DARVTQTPRHKVTEMGQEVTMRCQPILGHNTVFWYRQTMMQGLELLAYFRNRAPLDDSGMPKDRFSAEMPDATLATLKIQPSEPRDSAVYFCASGFAPGTSGRGTDTQYFGPGTRLTVL.

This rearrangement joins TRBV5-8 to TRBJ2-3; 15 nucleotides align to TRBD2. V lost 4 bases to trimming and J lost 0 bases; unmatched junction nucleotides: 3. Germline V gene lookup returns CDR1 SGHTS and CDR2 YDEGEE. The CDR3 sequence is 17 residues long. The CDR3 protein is CASSIGTSGRSTDTQYF. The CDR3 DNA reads TGTGCCAGCAGCATAGGGACTAGCGGGAGGAGCACAGATACGCAGTATTTT.

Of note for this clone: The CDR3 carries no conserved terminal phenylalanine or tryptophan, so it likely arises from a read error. CDR3 in DNA: TGCGCCAGCAGCCAAGGCCCTTCGGCAGGGGAAGGGGCTTTCCTT. Translation: CASSQGPSAGEGAFL. The gene calls are TRBV4-1 and TRBJ1-1, with D perhaps matching TRBD1 (6 bases). This CDR3 spans 15 amino acids. Germline V CDR1 and CDR2: MGHRA, YSYEKL. Trimming took 1 base from V and 11 from J, leaving 20 bases between them.

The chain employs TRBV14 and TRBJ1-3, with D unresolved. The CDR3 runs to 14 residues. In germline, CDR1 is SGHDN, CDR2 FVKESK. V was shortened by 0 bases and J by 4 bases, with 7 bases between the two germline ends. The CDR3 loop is CASSQDQLGNTIYF. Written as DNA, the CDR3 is TGTGCCAGCAGCCAAGATCAATTGGGAAACACCATATATTTT.

The chain's CDR3 is CASSASQGRSQPQHF. The CDR3 DNA is TGTGCCAGCAGCGCCTCCCAGGGGCGCAGTCAGCCCCAGCATTTT. The chain has TRBV7-2 and TRBJ1-5; D perhaps matches TRBD1 (6 bases). Germline V gene sequence: CDR1 SGHTA, CDR2 FQGNSA. This CDR3 is 15 amino acids long. Trimming stripped 5 bases from V and 6 bases from J, with 17 bases between.

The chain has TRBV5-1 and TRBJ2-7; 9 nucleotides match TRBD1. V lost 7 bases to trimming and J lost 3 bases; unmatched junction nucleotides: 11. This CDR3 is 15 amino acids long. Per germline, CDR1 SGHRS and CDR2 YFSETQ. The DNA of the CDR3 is TGCGCCAGCCGATTAGATCCGACAGGGGGCTACGAGCAGTACTTC. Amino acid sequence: CASRLDPTGGYEQYF. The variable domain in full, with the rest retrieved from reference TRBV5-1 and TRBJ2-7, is KAGVTQTPRYLIKTRGQQVTLSCSPISGHRSVSWYQQTPGQGLQFLFEYFSETQRNKGNFPGRFSGRQFSNSRSEMNVSTLELGDSALYLCASRLDPTGGYEQYFGPGTRLTVT.

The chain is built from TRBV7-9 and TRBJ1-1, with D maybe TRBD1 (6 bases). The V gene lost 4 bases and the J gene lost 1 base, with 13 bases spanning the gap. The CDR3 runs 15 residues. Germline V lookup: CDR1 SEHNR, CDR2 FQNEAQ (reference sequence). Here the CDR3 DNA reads TGTGCCAGCAGCTCCAGCGGGGGCCGGAACACTGAAGCTTTCTTT. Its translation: CASSSSGGRNTEAFF.